These 6 T cell receptor beta chains came from one sample sequenced in a study of Graves' ophthalmopathy and Graves' hyperthyroidism. The sequenced template was RNA, covering the TCR beta CDR3 region. First-round RT-PCR employed HTBI primers, with a second-round multiplex PCR after it. MiXCR, applied by TCRdb to the multiplex PCR reads, yields one record per CDR3 protein. Of some 520,000 distinct CDR3 sequences listed, around an eighth are singletons. Sequencing input: blood. These receptors all stem from a woman between 25 and 40 years old with Graves' ophthalmopathy.

This clonotype was counted many times. V and J are TRBV12-3 or TRBV12-4 and TRBJ2-7; D may correspond to TRBD1 or TRBD2 (5 bases each). Trimming stripped 5 bases from V and 2 bases from J, with 16 bases between. This CDR3 has 15 residues. This CDR3 reads CASSPGTLPPYEQYF. CDR3 DNA sequence: TGTGCCAGCAGTCCCGGGACCTTGCCCCCCTACGAGCAGTACTTC.

In DNA, the CDR3 is TGTGCCAGCAGGGGACAGGGGGCTTACACTGAAGCTTTCTTT. Translating it yields CASRGQGAYTEAFF. The chain recombines TRBV12-3 or TRBV12-4 with TRBJ1-1, with TRBD1 identical over 12 bases. The V gene end was trimmed by 6 bases and the J gene end by 3 bases; junction bases not matched to a gene: 2. The CDR3 has 14 amino acids.

Points on this clonotype: An end of the junction does not agree with germline; a read error may underlie this. CDR3 sequence reads: CASCLTGPNTEAFF. Here the CDR3 DNA reads TGTGCCAGCTGTTTAACAGGTCCGAACACTGAAGCTTTCTTT. This sequence joins TRBV28 and TRBJ1-1; possible D gene TRBD1, 5 bases. From germline, CDR1 is MDHEN and CDR2 SYDVKM. This CDR3 contains 14 residues.

This clonotype has only a few counts. J is TRBJ2-7 and V is TRBV18; 8 nucleotides align to TRBD1. Germline lookup yields CDR1 KGHSH and CDR2 LQKENI. The CDR3 contains 15 residues. V lost 3 bases to trimming and J lost 2 bases; unmatched junction nucleotides: 6. The CDR3 sequence: CASSPGTGLTYEQYF. CDR3 coding DNA: TGTGCCAGCTCACCGGGGACAGGACTTACCTACGAGCAGTACTTC.

The sample holds many counts of this clonotype. The chain combines TRBV11-2 with TRBJ2-7; D is undetermined. Germline CDR1 reads SGHAT; CDR2 reads FQNNGV. The V end lost 1 base, the J end lost 5 bases, and 9 bases lay between the germline ends. The length of the CDR3 is 13 residues. CDR3 in DNA: TGTGCCAGCAGCTTAGGAGGTAGGAACGAGCAGTACTTC. Its translation: CASSLGGRNEQYF.

A few counts support this clonotype. This rearrangement joins TRBV5-1 to TRBJ2-3; 9 bases are shared with TRBD2. The CDR3 loop spans 16 amino acids. Looked up from germline, CDR1 is SGHRS and CDR2 is YFSETQ. The V and J ends lost 0 bases and 5 bases, in that order; junction bases with no gene match: 7. For the CDR3, the DNA is TGCGCCAGCAGCTTGGACCTAGCGGGGTTACGAGATACGCAGTATTTT. Protein sequence: CASSLDLAGLRDTQYF.